This is a list of T cell receptor beta chains from one sample in a study of PD-1 blockade in mismatch repair-deficient tumors. The protocol was immunoSEQ multiplex PCR, while the TCRdb copy is restricted to in-frame clones and leaves out a portion. The table includes more than 90,000 clones, about three quarters detected once. The sample consisted of peripheral blood, taken about 60 weeks after starting pembrolizumab. These TCRs come from an adult with mismatch repair-deficient cancer. CDR3s include the opening cysteine and the closing phenylalanine or tryptophan. Fields, in order: V gene, D gene, J gene, clone size, CDR3 protein, CDR3 DNA. A D gene is named only where the DNA matches it firmly. Where a row states a size, it is once, few, many or the class of an expanded clone; other rows omit it.

>TRBV7-9|NA|TRBJ1-1|NA
CASSDQTGLMNTEAFF
TGTGCCAGCAGTGATCAAACGGGACTGATGAACACTGAAGCTTTCTTT
>TRBV5-1|NA|TRBJ1-2|NA
CASSPTANYGYTF
TGCGCCAGCAGCCCGACAGCCAACTATGGCTACACCTTC
>TRBV18|TRBD1|TRBJ2-4|NA
CASSPQGTGWPKNIQYF
TGTGCCAGCTCACCTCAGGGGACAGGGTGGCCCAAAAACATTCAGTACTTC
>TRBV2|TRBD1|TRBJ2-1|NA
CASSDWQGAGNEQFF
TGTGCCAGCAGTGATTGGCAGGGGGCAGGGAATGAGCAGTTCTTC
>TRBV6-6|NA|TRBJ2-2|NA
CASSFTSGELFF
TGTGCCAGCAGCTTTACCAGTGGGGAGCTGTTTTTT
>TRBV5-4|TRBD1|TRBJ1-1|NA
CASSRDSESQMNTEAFF
TGTGCCAGCAGCCGGGACAGCGAATCACAGATGAACACTGAAGCTTTCTTT
>TRBV11-1|NA|TRBJ1-2|NA
CASTTGGYGYTF
TGTGCCAGCACTACGGGGGGCTATGGCTACACCTTC
>TRBV5-1|NA|TRBJ1-1|NA
CASRGARGDTEAFF
TGCGCCAGCAGGGGCGCCAGGGGAGACACTGAAGCTTTCTTT
>TRBV5-8|TRBD1|TRBJ1-5|NA
CASSLAPRGLGQPQHF
TGTGCCAGCAGCTTGGCCCCCAGGGGGCTAGGTCAGCCCCAGCATTTT
>TRBV5-5|TRBD1|TRBJ2-6|NA
CASSYGTVDSGANVLTF
TGTGCCAGCAGTTACGGGACAGTCGACTCTGGGGCCAACGTCCTGACTTTC
>TRBV18|TRBD1|TRBJ1-2|NA
CASSPETGPDYGYTF
TGTGCCAGCTCACCTGAGACAGGGCCCGACTATGGCTACACCTTC
>TRBV14|NA|TRBJ2-5|NA
CASSQDLVRETQYF
TGTGCCAGCAGCCAAGACCTAGTAAGGGAGACCCAGTACTTC
>TRBV30|TRBD1|TRBJ1-3|NA
CASTQGARGNTIYF
TGTGCCTCCACACAGGGGGCGCGTGGAAACACCATATATTTT
>TRBV19|TRBD2|TRBJ2-5|NA
CASSTGLAQETQYF
TGTGCCAGTAGTACCGGACTAGCACAGGAGACCCAGTACTTC
>TRBV2|NA|TRBJ1-2|NA
CASYPSLDRSYGYTF
TGTGCCAGCTACCCTTCGCTCGACAGGAGCTATGGCTACACCTTC
>TRBV14|NA|TRBJ1-5|once
CASSQDHRQPQHF
TGTGCCAGTAGCCAAGATCACCGGCAGCCCCAGCATTTT
>TRBV10-3|TRBD2|TRBJ2-1|NA
CAISEGTSGRVSQFF
TGTGCCATCAGTGAGGGGACTAGCGGGAGGGTGTCGCAGTTCTTC
>TRBV4-3|NA|TRBJ2-6|NA
CASSPGSGANVLTF
TGCGCCAGCAGCCCGGGGTCTGGGGCCAACGTCCTGACTTTC
>TRBV5-4|NA|TRBJ2-7|NA
CASTPGRGHSYEQYF
TGTGCCAGCACCCCGGGCAGGGGACACTCCTACGAGCAGTACTTC
>TRBV7-9|NA|TRBJ2-7|NA
CASSSTGPSSYEQYF
TGTGCCAGCAGTTCAACAGGGCCCAGCTCCTACGAGCAGTACTTC
>TRBV11-2|TRBD1|TRBJ2-3|NA
CASSPTGGGTDTQYF
TGTGCCAGCAGCCCGACAGGGGGGGGTACAGATACGCAGTATTTT
>TRBV6-1|NA|TRBJ2-5|NA
CASSDIGAQGETQYF
TGTGCCAGCAGCGATATTGGGGCCCAGGGAGAGACCCAGTACTTC
>TRBV4-3|NA|TRBJ1-2|few
CASSQDLNGDGYTF
TGCGCCAGCAGCCAAGACTTGAACGGAGATGGCTACACCTTC